This paragraph reports one T cell receptor (beta chain). This record comes from a study of T cell responses to AZD1222 COVID-19 vaccine. Germline V gives CDR1 SGHTA, CDR2 FQGTGA. Trimming took 4 bases from V and 5 from J; bases not matched to a gene: 10. The CDR3 is 16 amino acids. The repertoire was sequenced with immunoSEQ multiplex PCR; TCRdb's copy has only in-frame clones and lacks some. The sample has around 100,000 clones; 86% are singletons. This chain connects TRBV7-3 to TRBJ2-5, with TRBD2 matching 10 bases. The material was peripheral blood, obtained on day 0 of AZD1222 vaccination. The receptor comes from an adult in good health. The CDR3 region has the DNA TGTGCCAGCAGCTCAAGCGGGAGGGCCGTCGGGGAGACCCAGTACTTC. Translation gives CASSSSGRAVGETQYF.